This T cell receptor (beta chain) was identified during a study of T cells in Graves' hyperthyroidism and ophthalmopathy. Overall study findings and caveats: The model foresaw ophthalmopathy a median roughly 6 months prior to onset.

The length of the CDR3 is 15 residues. Germline V gene sequence: CDR1 MGHDK, CDR2 SYGVNS. This clonotype was counted ten times or more. The antigen remains undetermined. The junction does not match germline at one end; this may be a read error. Amplified TCR beta CDR3 regions derived from RNA transcripts. The HTBI primer set was used in a first-round RT-PCR of the TCR CDR3. MiXCR, applied by TCRdb to the multiplex PCR reads, yields one record per CDR3 protein. The data contain a few hundred thousand distinct CDR3 sequences, roughly 14% of them singletons. Source material: blood. The J gene is TRBJ2-5, the V gene TRBV25-1; 7 nucleotides line up with TRBD2. The sequence derives from a woman aged 18-29 years with Graves' hyperthyroidism. CDR3 DNA: TGTGCCAGCAGTCCCCGCGGGAGTGGTGAAGAGGCCCAGTACTTC. Protein sequence: CASSPRGSGEEAQYF.